This passage covers 16 T cell receptor beta chains from one sample sequenced in a study of Tregs in tolerant kidney transplant recipients (dated by TCRdb to the late 2010s). Libraries were prepared through the immunoSEQ multiplex PCR assay. Held by TCRdb, this immuneACCESS table contains in-frame sequences only and omits some clones. Under half of the omission traces to an unresolved V gene where checked; the cause of the rest is unknown. The sample includes over 60,000 clones, with 98% observed a single time. Jointly, the top ten make up 0.56% of the sample. Taken with the paper, the label for time point translates to: blood sample drawn before combined kidney and bone marrow transplant. The material sequenced was CD4+ T cells from blood, taken before the transplant. The receptors come from a human donor who received a combined kidney and bone marrow transplant.

The chain is built from TRBV19 and TRBJ2-5; 8 bases are shared with TRBD1. The trim removed 3 bases at V and 6 bases at J, leaving 6 bases unmatched. The CDR3 runs to 14 residues. Germline V lookup: CDR1 LNHDA, CDR2 SQIVND (reference sequence). DNA for the CDR3: TGTGCCAGTAGTATTGGGACAGGAGTAAAGACCCAGTACTTC. It translates to CASSIGTGVKTQYF.

This chain connects TRBV18 to TRBJ1-5; unclear D gene. The CDR3 is 14 residues long. Germline lookup yields CDR1 KGHSH and CDR2 LQKENI. Trimming left V 4 bases short and J 3 bases short, with 10 bases between. The CDR3 sequence: CASSQLRDNQPQHF. CDR3 in DNA: TGTGCCAGCTCACAGTTGAGGGACAATCAGCCCCAGCATTTT.

The genes are TRBV5-4 and TRBJ2-3; D remains unclear. This CDR3 contains 14 residues. Germline CDR1 SGHNT, CDR2 YYREEE (reference sequence). Trimming took off 4 bases at V and 2 bases at J, with 11 bases between the two ends. The CDR3 DNA follows: TGTGCCAGCAGCCCGGAGAGAATCACAGATACGCAGTATTTT. The encoded protein is CASSPERITDTQYF.

The chain joins TRBV5-1 to TRBJ2-2; TRBD1 matches 10 bases. V was pared by 4 bases and J by 5 bases, with 5 bases of the junction left unmatched. The CDR3 has 15 amino acids. The germline CDR1 and CDR2 sequences are SGHRS and YFSETQ. DNA of the CDR3: TGCGCCAGCAGCCCCGCGGGACAGGGGACCGGGGAGCTGTTTTTT. Encoded protein: CASSPAGQGTGELFF.

This clone has a single count. The chain employs TRBV6-6 and TRBJ1-1; D might be TRBD1 (6 bases). Trimming took 6 bases from V and 0 from J, leaving 14 bases between them. The V gene's germline CDR1 is MNHNY and CDR2 SVGAGI (reference sequence). This CDR3 is 15 amino acids long. The CDR3 nucleotides are TGTGCCAGCAGGCCTCCGGGACACATGAACACTGAAGCTTTCTTT. It is translated as CASRPPGHMNTEAFF.

The chain has TRBV9 and TRBJ2-2; D perhaps matches TRBD2 (6 bases). The V gene lost 3 bases and the J gene lost 2 bases, with 14 bases spanning the gap. The CDR3 extends over 16 amino acids. The germline V gene has CDR1 SGDLS and CDR2 YYNGEE. The CDR3 nucleotides are TGTGCCAGCAGCGCCGGCGGGGCTTTAAACACCGGGGAGCTGTTTTTT. Encoded protein: CASSAGGALNTGELFF.

This chain uses TRBV7-2 with TRBJ2-1, with 10 bases matching TRBD2. After removal of 1 base from V and 5 bases from J, the junction contained 2 bases not matched to a gene. This CDR3 contains 15 residues. The germline V gene encodes CDR1 SGHTA and CDR2 FQGNSA. Here the CDR3 reads CASSLGLAGDNEQFF. The CDR3 DNA reads TGTGCCAGCAGCTTAGGGCTAGCGGGGGACAATGAGCAGTTCTTC.

This chain connects TRBV5-8 to TRBJ2-1; 9 bases are a match to TRBD1. CDR3 length equals 17 residues. The germline V gene encodes CDR1 SGHTS and CDR2 YDEGEE. V lost 4 bases, J lost 1 base, and 9 bases stayed unmatched. DNA of the CDR3: TGTGCCAGCAGCCGTCTCTTCGGGACAGGGTCCTACAATGAGCAGTTCTTC. Translated: CASSRLFGTGSYNEQFF. Together with reference TRBV5-8 and TRBJ2-1, the CDR3 gives the full variable domain: EAGVTQSPTHLIKTRGQQATLRCSPISGHTSVYWYQQALGLGLQFLLWYDEGEERNRGNFPPRFSGRQFPNYSSELNVNALELEDSALYLCASSRLFGTGSYNEQFFGPGTRLTVL.

The chain joins TRBV7-6 to TRBJ2-2; D uncertain. The germline V gene encodes CDR1 SGHVS and CDR2 FNYEAQ. Trimming removed 4 bases at V and 5 bases at J, with 8 bases between. This CDR3 contains 13 residues. The CDR3 DNA follows: TGTGCCAGCAGCTCTACTATTACCGGGGAGCTGTTTTTT. Amino acid sequence: CASSSTITGELFF. The full variable domain, with the rest looked up from reference TRBV7-6 and TRBJ2-2, is GAGVSQSPRYKVTKRGQDVALRCDPISGHVSLYWYRQALGQGPEFLTYFNYEAQQDKSGLPNDRFSAERPEGSISTLTIQRTEQRDSAMYRCASSSTITGELFFGEGSRLTVL.

The chain joins TRBV2 to TRBJ1-5, with D maybe TRBD1 (5 bases). The CDR3 loop spans 15 amino acids. V gave up 2 bases and J gave up 6 bases, with 14 bases separating them. In germline, CDR1 is SNHLY, CDR2 FYNNEI. The CDR3 loop is CASSELREVGQPQHF. In DNA, the CDR3 is TGTGCCAGCAGTGAACTCAGGGAGGTCGGTCAGCCCCAGCATTTT. Variable domain in full (rest from reference TRBV2 and TRBJ1-5): EPEVTQTPSHQVTQMGQEVILRCVPISNHLYFYWYRQILGQKVEFLVSFYNNEISEKSEIFDDQFSVERPDGSNFTLKIRSTKLEDSAMYFCASSELREVGQPQHFGDGTRLSIL.

The V and J genes are TRBV11-2 and TRBJ2-1; 15 nucleotides match TRBD2. The trim removed 4 bases at V and 7 bases at J, leaving 8 bases unmatched. CDR1 and CDR2 from the germline V gene are SGHAT and FQNNGV. CDR3 size: 17 residues. CDR3 DNA sequence: TGTGCCAGCAGCTCATGGACCGGGACTAGCGGGAGGAATGAGCAGTTCTTC. The encoded protein is CASSSWTGTSGRNEQFF. Full variable domain (missing parts from reference TRBV11-2 and TRBJ2-1): EAGVAQSPRYKIIEKRQSVAFWCNPISGHATLYWYQQILGQGPKLLIQFQNNGVVDDSQLPKDRFSAERLKGVDSTLKIQPAKLEDSAVYLCASSSWTGTSGRNEQFFGPGTRLTVL.

The genes are TRBV11-2 and TRBJ2-7, with TRBD1 identical over 11 bases. Per the germline V gene, CDR1 is SGHAT and CDR2 is FQNNGV. The CDR3 has 15 amino acids. V shed 7 bases, J shed 3 bases, and the junction held 8 bases outside the gene matches. CDR3 residues: CASKPGTGGLYEQYF. CDR3 in DNA: TGTGCCAGCAAGCCTGGGACAGGGGGTCTCTACGAGCAGTACTTC.

This clone was seen a single time. This chain connects TRBV7-2 to TRBJ1-6; possibly TRBD1 for D (6 bases). The CDR3 is 14 residues long. Germline values: CDR1 SGHTA, CDR2 FQGNSA. Trimming pared 5 bases from V and 7 bases from J, leaving 12 bases between. CDR3 bases: TGTGCCAGCAGCCCTATAGGGGGAAATTCACCCCTCCACTTT. Encoded protein: CASSPIGGNSPLHF. The variable domain in full, with the rest retrieved from reference TRBV7-2 and TRBJ1-6, is GAGVSQSPSNKVTEKGKDVELRCDPISGHTALYWYRQSLGQGLEFLIYFQGNSAPDKSGLPSDRFSAERTGGSVSTLTIQRTQQEDSAVYLCASSPIGGNSPLHFGNGTRLTVT.

The rearrangement links TRBV4-2 to TRBJ1-5; D remains ambiguous. V lost 1 base to trimming and J lost 7 bases, with 5 bases between them. CDR1 LGHNA and CDR2 YNFKEQ come from the germline V gene. The CDR3 extends over 12 amino acids. This CDR3 is CASSQGLQPQHF. CDR3 nucleotides: TGTGCCAGCAGCCAAGGTTTACAGCCCCAGCATTTT.

The chain uses TRBV28 and TRBJ1-5; D possibly corresponds to TRBD1 (5 bases). CDR1 and CDR2 from the germline V gene are MDHEN and SYDVKM. Trimming shortened V by 1 base and J by 2 bases, and 12 bases separated the two germline ends. The CDR3 covers 16 residues. The CDR3 sequence is CASSLFGWGGNQPQHF. The DNA for the CDR3 is TGTGCCAGCAGTTTATTTGGCTGGGGCGGCAATCAGCCCCAGCATTTT.

This chain links TRBV6-5 with TRBJ2-3; TRBD2 matches 9 bases. The CDR3 contains 14 residues. Germline V gives CDR1 MNHEY, CDR2 SVGAGI. J gave up 0 bases and V 6 bases, and 1 base lay outside the gene matches. CDR3 region: CASRAGGSTDTQYF. The CDR3 region has the DNA TGTGCCAGCAGAGCGGGGGGAAGCACAGATACGCAGTATTTT.